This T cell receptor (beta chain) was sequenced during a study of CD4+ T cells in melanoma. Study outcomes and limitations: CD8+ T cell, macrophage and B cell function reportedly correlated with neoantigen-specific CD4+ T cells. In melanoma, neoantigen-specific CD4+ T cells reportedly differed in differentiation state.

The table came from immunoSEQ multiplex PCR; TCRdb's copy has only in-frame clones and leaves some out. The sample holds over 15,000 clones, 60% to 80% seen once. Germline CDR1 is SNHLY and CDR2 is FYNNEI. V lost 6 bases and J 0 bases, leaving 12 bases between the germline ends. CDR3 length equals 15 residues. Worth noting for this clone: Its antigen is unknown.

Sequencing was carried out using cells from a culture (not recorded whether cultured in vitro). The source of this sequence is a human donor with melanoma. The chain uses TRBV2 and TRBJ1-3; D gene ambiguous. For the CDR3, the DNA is TGTGCCAGCAGGCGGACCCTTGGCTCTGGAAACACCATATATTTT. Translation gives CASRRTLGSGNTIYF.